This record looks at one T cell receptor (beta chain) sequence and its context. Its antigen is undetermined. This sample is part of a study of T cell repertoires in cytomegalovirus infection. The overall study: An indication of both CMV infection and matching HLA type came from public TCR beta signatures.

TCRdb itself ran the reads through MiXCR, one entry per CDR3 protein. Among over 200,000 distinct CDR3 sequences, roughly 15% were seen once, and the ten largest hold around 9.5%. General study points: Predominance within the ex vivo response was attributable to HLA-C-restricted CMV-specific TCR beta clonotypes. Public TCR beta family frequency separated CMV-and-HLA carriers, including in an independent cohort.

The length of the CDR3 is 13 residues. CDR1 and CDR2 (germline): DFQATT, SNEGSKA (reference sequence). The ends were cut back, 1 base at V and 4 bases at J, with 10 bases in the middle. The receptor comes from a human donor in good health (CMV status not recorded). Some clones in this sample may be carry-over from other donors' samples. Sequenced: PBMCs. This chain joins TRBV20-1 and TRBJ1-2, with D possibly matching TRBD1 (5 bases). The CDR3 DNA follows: TGCAGTGCTAGAGGGGGCGCGGGCTATGGCTACACCTTC. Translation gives CSARGGAGYGYTF.